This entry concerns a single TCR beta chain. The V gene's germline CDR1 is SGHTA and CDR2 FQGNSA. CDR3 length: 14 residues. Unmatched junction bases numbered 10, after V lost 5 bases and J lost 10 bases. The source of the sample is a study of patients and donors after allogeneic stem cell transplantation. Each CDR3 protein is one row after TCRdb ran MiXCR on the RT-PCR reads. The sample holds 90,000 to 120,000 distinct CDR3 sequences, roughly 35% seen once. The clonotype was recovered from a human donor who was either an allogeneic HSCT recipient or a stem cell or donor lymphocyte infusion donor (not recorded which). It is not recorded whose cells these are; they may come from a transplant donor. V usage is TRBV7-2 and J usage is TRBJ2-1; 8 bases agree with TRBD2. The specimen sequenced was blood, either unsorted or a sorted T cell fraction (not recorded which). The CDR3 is CASSGRGGDREQFF. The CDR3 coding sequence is TGTGCCAGCAGCGGCCGGGGGGGGGACCGCGAGCAGTTCTTC. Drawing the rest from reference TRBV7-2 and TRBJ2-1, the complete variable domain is GAGVSQSPSNKVTEKGKDVELRCDPISGHTALYWYRQSLGQGLEFLIYFQGNSAPDKSGLPSDRFSAERTGGSVSTLTIQRTQQEDSAVYLCASSGRGGDREQFFGPGTRLTVL.